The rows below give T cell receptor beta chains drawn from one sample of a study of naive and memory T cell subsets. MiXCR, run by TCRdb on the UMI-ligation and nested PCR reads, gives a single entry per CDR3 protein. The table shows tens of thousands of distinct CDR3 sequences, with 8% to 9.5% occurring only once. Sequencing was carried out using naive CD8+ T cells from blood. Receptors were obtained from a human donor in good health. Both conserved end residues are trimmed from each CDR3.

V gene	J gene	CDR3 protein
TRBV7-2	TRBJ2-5	ASSLGVMINYGTQY
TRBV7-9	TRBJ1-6	ASTPGVDSPLH
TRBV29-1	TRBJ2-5	SVESGRGETQY
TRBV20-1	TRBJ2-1	SARSRGSSYNEQF
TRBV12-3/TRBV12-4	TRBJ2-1	ASSLWREGPHNEQF
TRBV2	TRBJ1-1	ASSGTEAF
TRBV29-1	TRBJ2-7	SVVSGRSYEQY
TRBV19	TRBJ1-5	ASSSFGVRGQPQH
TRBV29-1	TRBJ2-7	SVRSGLAYEQY
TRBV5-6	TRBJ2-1	ASSPVGGGRASLLNEQF
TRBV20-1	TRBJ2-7	SATLGTSGSYEQY
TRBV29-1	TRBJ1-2	SVTDPSGAYGYT
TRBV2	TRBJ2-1	ASPQRQGAHDEQF
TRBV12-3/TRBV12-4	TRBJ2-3	ASSLSGRDTQY
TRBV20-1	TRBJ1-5	SARGDRDRVNQPQH
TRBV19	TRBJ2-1	ASSNSRQSRRDEQF
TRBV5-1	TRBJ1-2	ASSLEFYNYGYT
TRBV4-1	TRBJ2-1	ASSQGGYPGDEQF
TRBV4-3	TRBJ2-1	ASSQGPTEAYNEQF
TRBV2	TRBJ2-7	ASRGQLPEQY
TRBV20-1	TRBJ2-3	SARVGGGYVTDTQY
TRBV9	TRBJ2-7	ASSVGLAGEDWQY
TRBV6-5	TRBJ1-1	ASSPRRGRWTEAF
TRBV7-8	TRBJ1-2	ASSLAQTGRNYGYT
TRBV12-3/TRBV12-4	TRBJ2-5	ASTPLVVSV
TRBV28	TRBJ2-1	ASRDRGPNEQF
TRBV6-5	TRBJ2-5	ASSYTAGIQETQY
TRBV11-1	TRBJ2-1	ASSSWREAGEQF
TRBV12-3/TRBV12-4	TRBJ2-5	ASSFPSGLAGKKTQY
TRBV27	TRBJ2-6	ASKSSGTGSGANVLT
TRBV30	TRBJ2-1	AWRTIGGSYNEQF
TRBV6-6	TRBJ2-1	ASSWGASPSYNEQF
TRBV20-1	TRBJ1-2	SATQENYDYT
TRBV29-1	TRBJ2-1	SGASGSSYNEQF
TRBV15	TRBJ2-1	ATSNEDRVHEQF
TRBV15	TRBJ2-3	ATSDTGTGIFTDTQY
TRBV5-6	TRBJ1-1	ASSLEGNTEAF